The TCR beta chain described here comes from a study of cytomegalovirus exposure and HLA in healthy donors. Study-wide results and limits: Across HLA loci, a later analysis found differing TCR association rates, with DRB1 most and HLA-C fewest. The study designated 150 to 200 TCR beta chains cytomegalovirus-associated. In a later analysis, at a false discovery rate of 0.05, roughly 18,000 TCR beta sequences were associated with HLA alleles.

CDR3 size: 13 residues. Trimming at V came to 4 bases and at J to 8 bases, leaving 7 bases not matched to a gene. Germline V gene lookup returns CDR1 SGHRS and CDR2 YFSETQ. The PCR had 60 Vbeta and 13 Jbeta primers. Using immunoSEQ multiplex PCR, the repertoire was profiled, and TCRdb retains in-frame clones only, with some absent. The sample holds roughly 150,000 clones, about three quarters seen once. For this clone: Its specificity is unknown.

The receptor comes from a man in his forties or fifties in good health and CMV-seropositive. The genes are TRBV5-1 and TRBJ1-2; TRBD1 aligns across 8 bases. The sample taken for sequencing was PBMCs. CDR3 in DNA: TGCGCCAGCAGCCAAGCAGGGGGCAGCGGCTACACCTTC. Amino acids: CASSQAGGSGYTF.